The rows below give T cell receptor beta chains drawn from one sample of a study of T cells after yellow fever vaccination. TCRdb reprocessed the 5' RACE reads with MiXCR, giving one entry per CDR3 protein. The sample includes a few hundred thousand distinct CDR3 sequences, roughly 12% of them seen just once. Sequenced material: PBMCs, taken on the day of the first yellow fever vaccination. The receptors were gathered from a man aged 18 to 30 who received the YFV17D yellow fever vaccine. The CDR3 runs from the conserved cysteine through the conserved F or W.

TRBJ1-1	TRBV7-3	CASSLTRTWDTEAFF
TRBJ1-5	TRBV19	CASSIRDGIPQHF
TRBJ1-1	TRBV6-1	CASSGAGMNTEAFF
TRBJ1-3	TRBV3-1	CASSYRVSGNTIYF
TRBJ1-5	TRBV6-2/TRBV6-3	CASRRTGFSGNQPQHF
TRBJ1-1	TRBV6-1	CASSSLGSQNTEAFF
TRBJ2-5	TRBV29-1	CSVDRLAGETQYF
TRBJ2-3	TRBV4-1	CASSQEPGVSGSPSTDTQYF
TRBJ2-3	TRBV7-6	CASSLGPGGGDTQYF
TRBJ1-1	TRBV5-1	CASSLVGGLNTEAFF
TRBJ2-2	TRBV6-2/TRBV6-3	CASSYLGTLRGELFF